This TCR beta chain was sequenced during a study of blood T cells in healthy people across ages. V lost 6 bases, J lost 2 bases, and 7 bases stayed unmatched. This CDR3 contains 14 residues. This clonotype was recorded a few times. Primed by a sample-barcoded 5' primer and a J-beta primer mix, a second PCR proceeded for 7 to 11 cycles. TCRdb reprocessed the 5' RACE reads via MiXCR and lists one record per CDR3 protein. The sample has roughly 860,000 distinct CDR3 sequences; 60% to 80% are singletons. The chain joins TRBV12-3 or TRBV12-4 to TRBJ2-7; TRBD1 aligns across 7 bases. This sequence was found in a man aged 25-45 years in good health. The sample was blood. The CDR3 protein is CASSPRGQTYEQYF. As DNA, the CDR3 is TGTGCCAGCAGCCCCAGGGGACAGACCTACGAGCAGTACTTC.